Included here is one T cell receptor (beta chain) sequence, with context. No antigen is known for it. The CDR3 length is 13 residues. The germline gives CDR1 MNHEY, CDR2 SVGAGI. V was trimmed by 7 bases and J by 2 bases, leaving 12 bases between them. Sequenced by immunoSEQ multiplex PCR; TCRdb stores in-frame clones only, minus some. Counted here are hundreds of thousands of clones, about 88% occurring once; the ten biggest clones make up about 11%. Documented treatment: some 20 received Ad26.COV2.S at low or high dose, single or two shots; about 5 received placebo; per-sample allocation not given. Sampling took place 63 days after the first vaccine or placebo injection. The data originate from a study of Ad26.COV2.S vaccination and SARS-CoV-2 variants. Findings of the study overall: Researchers reported similar non-spike TCR breadth in vaccine and placebo recipients.

This clonotype was obtained from a person between 18 and 59 years old who received the Ad26.COV2.S COVID-19 vaccine or a placebo. The rearrangement links TRBV6-5 to TRBJ2-7; D unresolved. The source material was peripheral blood, sampled in a trial of Ad26.COV2.S vaccine versus placebo. The CDR3 loop is CASNPTWTYEQYF. The CDR3 bases are TGTGCCAGCAACCCCACGTGGACCTACGAGCAGTACTTC.